These 14 T cell receptor beta chains share one sample of origin, sequenced in a study of control samples from healthy donors and cancer patients. Sequencing used immunoSEQ multiplex PCR; TCRdb keeps in-frame clones, though not all of them. The sample records about 75,000 clones, about 80% being singletons. The sample consisted of blood. These receptors all come from a middle-aged man in good health.

The chain has TRBV19 and TRBJ2-5; D perhaps matches TRBD1 (5 bases). V was trimmed by 2 bases and J by 5 bases, leaving 6 bases between them. The CDR3 extends over 12 amino acids. Germline lookup yields CDR1 LNHDA and CDR2 SQIVND (reference sequence). The CDR3 nucleotides are TGTGCCAGTAGTATAAAGGGGGAGACCCAGTACTTC. This sequence encodes CASSIKGETQYF.

The genes are TRBV7-9 and TRBJ2-2, with 12 bases that match TRBD2. J gave up 1 base and V 2 bases, and 5 bases lay outside the gene matches. Per the germline V gene, CDR1 is SEHNR and CDR2 is FQNEAQ (reference sequence). CDR3 length: 18 residues. DNA for the CDR3: TGTGCCAGCAGCTTATCAGTGACTAGCGGGAGGAACACCGGGGAGCTGTTTTTT. Encoded protein: CASSLSVTSGRNTGELFF. Using reference TRBV7-9 and TRBJ2-2 for the parts outside the CDR3, the full variable domain is DTGVSQNPRHKITKRGQNVTFRCDPISEHNRLYWYRQTLGQGPEFLTYFQNEAQLEKSRLLSDRFSAERPKGSFSTLEIQRTEQGDSAMYLCASSLSVTSGRNTGELFFGEGSRLTVL.

A few counts support this clone. V gene TRBV6-2 or TRBV6-3 combines with J gene TRBJ1-6, with no clear D. Trimming took 5 bases from V and 10 from J, leaving 9 bases between them. This CDR3 has 12 residues. CDR1 is MNHEY, CDR2 SVGEGT, per germline. DNA for the CDR3: TGTGCCAGCAGTCTCCTCGGATCACCCCTCCACTTT. Protein product: CASSLLGSPLHF.

J is TRBJ2-7 and V is TRBV7-2; weak D call: TRBD2 (5 bases). Trimming took off 2 bases at V and 2 bases at J, with 10 bases between the two ends. The CDR3 has 14 residues. CDR1 and CDR2 (germline): SGHTA, FQGNSA. This chain's CDR3 is CASSLSRAAYEQYF. The DNA for the CDR3 is TGTGCCAGCAGCTTATCGAGGGCCGCCTACGAGCAGTACTTC.

V usage is TRBV5-1 and J usage is TRBJ2-3; D not resolved. V shed 4 bases and J shed 2 bases, with 8 bases lying between them. CDR3 length: 13 residues. Germline CDR1 reads SGHRS; CDR2 reads YFSETQ. The CDR3 DNA reads TGCGCCAGCAGCAGAAGCGCCACAGATACGCAGTATTTT. Translating it yields CASSRSATDTQYF.

V is TRBV29-1 and J is TRBJ2-1, with D tentatively TRBD2 (6 bases). The V end lost 6 bases, the J end lost 5 bases, and 20 bases lay between the germline ends. CDR1 SQVTM and CDR2 ANQGSEA come from the germline V gene. CDR3 size: 15 residues. CDR3 loop: CSVEGFWTEDNEQFF. The DNA of the CDR3 is TGCAGCGTGGAGGGGTTCTGGACGGAAGACAATGAGCAGTTCTTC.

The chain combines TRBV21-1 with TRBJ2-2; whether TRBD1, the table's D call, matches the DNA was not checked. TRBV21-1 is shown as a pseudogene. This CDR3 spans 21 amino acids. The CDR3 protein is CASSKLVRDGGTGTNTGELFF. CDR3 nucleotide sequence: TGTGCCAGCAGCAAATTGGTTCGGGACGGGGGGACAGGGACAAACACCGGGGAGCTGTTTTTT.

V is TRBV18 and J is TRBJ2-3; D possibly matches TRBD1 or TRBD2 (5 bases each). Trimming pared 3 bases from V and 6 bases from J, leaving 7 bases between. The CDR3 contains 12 residues. The germline V gene has CDR1 KGHSH and CDR2 LQKENI. The CDR3 nucleotides read TGTGCCAGCTCACCTAGGGACGATACGCAGTATTTT. Amino acid sequence: CASSPRDDTQYF.

This chain connects TRBV6-5 to TRBJ1-6; D gene ambiguous. Germline V gives CDR1 MNHEY, CDR2 SVGAGI. V lost 5 bases and J 4 bases, leaving 9 bases between the germline ends. The CDR3 totals 14 residues. The CDR3 DNA follows: TGTGCCAGCAGTCCCCGACGGTATAATTCACCCCTCCACTTT. Protein product: CASSPRRYNSPLHF.

This sequence joins TRBV10-3 and TRBJ1-5, with TRBD1 as a possible D gene (6 bases). This CDR3 spans 14 amino acids. Germline CDR1 is ENHRY and CDR2 is SYGVKD. V dropped 10 bases and J dropped 0 bases, with 13 bases sitting between them. The CDR3 DNA is TGTGCCAGCTCCGGGACACTTAGCAATCAGCCCCAGCATTTT. This codes for CASSGTLSNQPQHF.

The V gene is TRBV3-1 (or the pseudogene TRBV3-2), the J gene TRBJ1-4; the D is unclear. There are 12 residues in the CDR3. Trimming stripped 4 bases from V and 10 bases from J, with 10 bases between. Germline CDR1 reads LGHDT; CDR2 reads YNNKEL (reference sequence). The CDR3 DNA is TGTGCCAGCAGCCGCCTTGGTGGAAAACTGTTTTTT. Translated: CASSRLGGKLFF.

The chain joins TRBV19 to TRBJ1-1, with no clear D. Trimming stripped 7 bases from V and 1 base from J, with 4 bases between. The CDR3 length is 11 residues. The germline V gene encodes CDR1 LNHDA and CDR2 SQIVND (reference sequence). CDR3 in amino acids: CASTGNTEAFF. CDR3 nucleotide sequence: TGTGCCAGTACCGGGAACACTGAAGCTTTCTTT. Drawing the rest from reference TRBV19 and TRBJ1-1, the complete variable domain is DGGITQSPKYLFRKEGQNVTLSCEQNLNHDAMYWYRQDPGQGLRLIYYSQIVNDFQKGDIAEGYSVSREKKESFPLTVTSAQKNPTAFYLCASTGNTEAFFGQGTRLTVV.

This clone has more than one count but fewer than ten. The V and J genes are TRBV24-1 and TRBJ2-3; D perhaps matches TRBD2 (5 bases). V was clipped by 6 bases and J by 3 bases, with 15 bases between them. The CDR3 length is 15 residues. CDR1 is KGHDR and CDR2 is SFDVKD in the germline V gene. The CDR3 is CATSSTGIGTDTQYF. The DNA of the CDR3 is TGTGCCACCAGTAGTACCGGGATAGGAACAGATACGCAGTATTTT.

The chain is built from TRBV4-2 and TRBJ1-5; no clear D. The CDR3 spans 22 residues. Germline assignment: CDR1 LGHNA and CDR2 YNFKEQ. V was pared by 0 bases and J by 2 bases, with 29 bases between. Here the CDR3 DNA reads TGTGCCAGCAGCCAAGAACACGTTAAGGTTAACCAATGGGGTTTGGGCAATCAGCCCCAGCATTTT. Translating gives CASSQEHVKVNQWGLGNQPQHF.